The 25 T cell receptor beta chains in this list originate from one sample, sequenced in a study of blood T cell repertoires in COVID-19. TCRdb's copy holds only in-frame clones and misses some; the assay was immunoSEQ multiplex PCR. Of under 250,000 clones in the sample, approximately 88% are singletons; the top ten hold 2.5% to 3.5%. What was sequenced was PBMCs or T cells enriched from blood (not recorded which). These TCRs come from a woman aged 40 to 50 who had been exposed to COVID-19.

The chain recombines TRBV3-1 (or the pseudogene TRBV3-2) with TRBJ1-2; possibly TRBD1 for D (6 bases). With 0 bases removed from V and 7 bases from J, the gap between germline ends came to 12 bases. The CDR3 length is 14 residues. The germline V gene encodes CDR1 LGHDT and CDR2 YNNKEL (reference sequence). CDR3 sequence (DNA): TGTGCCAGCAGCCAAGAGGGGGGGCGTGTTGGCTACACCTTC. The encoded protein is CASSQEGGRVGYTF.

The chain carries TRBV6-6 and TRBJ2-1, with D possibly being TRBD1 (6 bases). The CDR3 extends over 17 amino acids. V gave up 5 bases and J gave up 0 bases, with 17 bases separating them. The V gene's germline CDR1 is MNHNY and CDR2 SVGAGI (reference sequence). CDR3 residues: CASSPSDSPSSYNEQFF. In nucleotides, the CDR3 is TGTGCCAGCAGTCCTTCGGACAGTCCGAGCTCCTACAATGAGCAGTTCTTC.

CDR3 amino acids: CASSVGTGGGGVYV. The CDR3 DNA reads as TGTGCCAGCAGTGTAGGGACAGGGGGCGGTGGAGTATACGTC. This sequence joins TRBV11-3 and TRBJ2-7, with TRBD1 matching over 12 bases. V shed 6 bases and J 13 bases; nucleotides not matched to a gene: 13. Per the germline V gene, CDR1 is SGHNT and CDR2 is YENEEA. This CDR3 is 14 amino acids long.

The genes are TRBV9 and TRBJ2-1; maybe TRBD1 (6 bases). Germline V gene lookup returns CDR1 SGDLS and CDR2 YYNGEE. V was trimmed by 3 bases and J by 0 bases, leaving 16 bases between them. This CDR3 spans 17 amino acids. This CDR3 reads CASSASTSGVSYNEQFF. The CDR3 nucleotides read TGTGCCAGCAGCGCCTCGACATCAGGGGTCTCCTACAATGAGCAGTTCTTC. The variable domain in full, with the rest retrieved from reference TRBV9 and TRBJ2-1, is DSGVTQTPKHLITATGQRVTLRCSPRSGDLSVYWYQQSLDQGLQFLIQYYNGEERAKGNILERFSAQQFPDLHSELNLSSLELGDSALYFCASSASTSGVSYNEQFFGPGTRLTVL.

The chain is built from TRBV14 and TRBJ1-4; possible D gene TRBD1, 5 bases. V lost 2 bases and J lost 5, with 9 bases in between. Germline V gene lookup returns CDR1 SGHDN and CDR2 FVKESK. The CDR3 covers 14 residues. The CDR3 sequence: CASSQRQMNEKLFF. DNA for the CDR3: TGTGCCAGCAGCCAAAGACAGATGAATGAAAAACTGTTTTTT.

This clone was seen only once. CDR3 in DNA: TGTGCCAGCCGGGGGACAGGGGCCTACGAGCAGTACTTC. Translation gives CASRGTGAYEQYF. The V call is TRBV7-9, the J call TRBJ2-7; 10 nucleotides match TRBD1. The germline V gene encodes CDR1 SEHNR and CDR2 FQNEAQ (reference sequence). Unmatched junction bases numbered 3, after V lost 8 bases and J lost 2 bases. The CDR3 contains 13 residues.

The DNA for the CDR3 is TGTGCCAGCAGTCCAAACTCCTACGAGCAGTACTTC. As protein: CASSPNSYEQYF. The chain links TRBV28 to TRBJ2-7; no definite D call. The CDR3 spans 12 residues. Germline CDR1 reads MDHEN; CDR2 reads SYDVKM. V lost 5 bases to trimming and J lost 0 bases, with 5 bases between them.

The rearrangement joins TRBV7-9 to TRBJ1-5; D not resolved. V was clipped by 1 base and J by 6 bases, with 7 bases between them. The CDR3 is made up of 13 amino acids. Germline values: CDR1 SEHNR, CDR2 FQNEAQ (reference sequence). The DNA of the CDR3 is TGTGCCAGCAGCTTAGGGTACGGTCAGCCCCAGCATTTT. Translated: CASSLGYGQPQHF.

The CDR3 sequence: CASGLNGQVGNQPQHF. CDR3 DNA sequence: TGTGCCAGCGGGTTAAACGGACAGGTTGGCAATCAGCCCCAGCATTTT. This chain joins TRBV27 and TRBJ1-5; 7 nucleotides line up with TRBD1. This CDR3 spans 16 amino acids. Per germline, CDR1 MNHEY and CDR2 SMNVEV (reference sequence). Germline trimming cut 8 bases from V and 2 bases from J; bases unmatched to any gene: 12.

This rearrangement joins TRBV19 to TRBJ2-7; TRBD1 might be the D (5 bases). V was shortened by 8 bases and J by 2 bases, with 7 bases between the two germline ends. The CDR3 is 11 residues long. Germline-derived CDR1 and CDR2 are LNHDA and SQIVND (reference sequence). Here the CDR3 reads CASDRAYEQYV. CDR3 DNA: TGTGCCAGTGACAGAGCCTACGAGCAGTACGTC.

This chain uses TRBV7-9 with TRBJ2-1; 10 bases match TRBD2. The CDR3 is 15 residues long. V was clipped by 5 bases and J by 5 bases; unmatched bases: 6. The V gene's germline CDR1 is SEHNR and CDR2 FQNEAQ (reference sequence). The CDR3 reads CASSQGLARDNEQFF. CDR3 DNA: TGTGCCAGCAGCCAGGGACTAGCGAGAGACAATGAGCAGTTCTTC.

The genes are TRBV18 and TRBJ2-1, with D perhaps TRBD2 (7 bases). V was clipped by 0 bases and J by 5 bases, with 17 bases between them. The CDR3 totals 17 residues. Germline V gene sequence: CDR1 KGHSH, CDR2 LQKENI. CDR3 bases: TGTGCCAGCTCACCACCGGGGCGGGGGCCTTTTAACAATGAGCAGTTCTTC. This encodes CASSPPGRGPFNNEQFF.

This chain uses TRBV5-1 with TRBJ1-4; TRBD1 agrees at 9 bases. J was trimmed by 8 bases and V by 4 bases; bases with no gene match: 12. The CDR3 has 16 residues. Germline lookup yields CDR1 SGHRS and CDR2 YFSETQ. The CDR3 coding sequence is TGCGCCAGCAGCCCCATACCCGGGACAGGGATCGAAAAACTGTTTTTT. Translation gives CASSPIPGTGIEKLFF.

The chain uses TRBV3-1 (or the pseudogene TRBV3-2) and TRBJ2-4, with 7 bases identical to TRBD1. The CDR3 is 14 residues long. CDR1 LGHDT and CDR2 YNNKEL come from the germline V gene (reference sequence). V gave up 4 bases and J gave up 1 base; unmatched junction bases: 1. The CDR3 bases are TGTGCCAGCAGCCTACAGGGGGCCAAAAACATTCAGTACTTC. It codes for CASSLQGAKNIQYF.

The CDR3: CASTGILGQPQHF. The CDR3 nucleotides read TGTGCCAGCACAGGGATTCTAGGTCAGCCCCAGCATTTT. The J gene is TRBJ1-5, the V gene TRBV28, with a possible D match to TRBD1 (5 bases). The CDR3 contains 13 residues. From germline, CDR1 is MDHEN and CDR2 SYDVKM. Trimming stripped 7 bases from V and 6 bases from J, with 13 bases between.

The chain links TRBV28 to TRBJ2-7, with 9 nucleotides matching TRBD2. The V gene end was trimmed by 3 bases and the J gene end by 5 bases; junction bases not matched to a gene: 5. The CDR3 runs 14 residues. Germline loops: CDR1 MDHEN, CDR2 SYDVKM. The DNA of the CDR3 is TGTGCCAGCAGTTTCCTAGCGGGAAACCACGAGCAGTACGTC. Translation: CASSFLAGNHEQYV.

This chain joins TRBV12-3 or TRBV12-4 and TRBJ2-3, with D perhaps TRBD2 (6 bases). V lost 6 bases, J lost 4 bases, and 11 bases lay in between. The CDR3 is 13 amino acids. The CDR3, as DNA: TGTGCCAGCAGATGGAGGGTGGCAGATACGCAGTATTTT. It encodes CASRWRVADTQYF.

This clone was detected only a few times. At one end the junction does not follow the germline gene, possibly because of a read error. The gene calls are TRBV7-2 and TRBJ1-2; 9 bases are shared with TRBD1. Germline CDR1 and CDR2: SGHTA and FQGNSA. This CDR3 region has 13 residues. The CDR3 loop is CASSTMTGGQPNF. CDR3 coding DNA: TGTGCCAGCAGCACCATGACAGGGGGGCAGCCCAACTTC.

This clone was recorded once. The chain combines TRBV10-3 with TRBJ1-5, with D hard to call. The ends were cut back, 10 bases at V and 0 bases at J, with 10 bases in the middle. Germline loops: CDR1 ENHRY, CDR2 SYGVKD. This CDR3 has 13 amino acids. The chain's CDR3 is CATLADSNQPQHF. The CDR3 DNA sequence: TGTGCCACGCTAGCGGATAGCAATCAGCCCCAGCATTTT.

Here the CDR3 DNA reads TGTGCCACCAGTGACCCAACTAGCGGGGGTTCCTACAATGAGCAGTTCTTC. This sequence encodes CATSDPTSGGSYNEQFF. The genes are TRBV24-1 and TRBJ2-1, with 11 bases aligning to TRBD2. The V gene's germline CDR1 is KGHDR and CDR2 SFDVKD. The V and J ends lost 4 bases and 1 base, in that order; junction bases with no gene match: 5. This CDR3 contains 17 residues.

This clone was seen a handful of times. The rearrangement joins TRBV23-1 to TRBJ2-7; 10 bases line up with TRBD1. TRBV23-1 is designated an ORF whose function remains uncertain. CDR3 size: 15 residues. The trim removed 1 base at V and 4 bases at J, leaving 4 bases unmatched. The CDR3 sequence: CASSQYGDRGYEQYV. Here the CDR3 DNA reads TGCGCCAGCAGTCAATACGGGGACAGGGGTTACGAGCAGTACGTC.

This rearrangement joins TRBV7-8 to TRBJ1-4, with D unresolved. The V gene lost 2 bases and the J gene lost 6 bases, with 16 bases spanning the gap. The CDR3 consists of 16 residues. In germline, CDR1 is SGHVS, CDR2 FQNEAQ. CDR3 amino acids: CASSLLRGILDEKLFF. The CDR3 region has the DNA TGTGCCAGCAGCTTATTGCGGGGTATTTTGGATGAAAAACTGTTTTTT.

The chain joins TRBV4-1 to TRBJ1-5; a weak D match, TRBD1 (6 bases). Trimming removed 1 base from V and 0 bases from J, with 28 bases in between. The CDR3 has 22 amino acids. Germline CDR1 reads MGHRA; CDR2 reads YSYEKL. The CDR3 DNA reads as TGCGCCAGCAGCCAAGGTGTCAGGGGCTCCCACTCTCCCCTAAATAGCAATCAGCCCCAGCATTTT. It yields the protein CASSQGVRGSHSPLNSNQPQHF.

V is TRBV6-6 and J is TRBJ1-5, with D uncertain. CDR3 size: 18 residues. Germline CDR1 is MNHNY and CDR2 is SVGAGI (reference sequence). The V and J ends lost 5 bases and 0 bases respectively, with 20 bases between them. The chain's CDR3 is CASSPSAYRVYSNQPQHF. CDR3 nucleotide sequence: TGTGCCAGCAGTCCTAGCGCTTATCGAGTTTATAGCAATCAGCCCCAGCATTTT.

A word on this clone: At one of its ends the junction is not consistent with the germline gene, which may arise from a read error. This rearrangement joins TRBV5-1 to TRBJ2-1, with a weak D call TRBD2 (6 bases). This CDR3 has 18 residues. Germline CDR1 SGHRS, CDR2 YFSETQ. As DNA, the CDR3 is TGTGCCAGCAGCCCGGGGGTAGTTGGCTTAAAGGACTCGCAGGAGCAGTTCTTC. Protein sequence: CASSPGVVGLKDSQEQFF.